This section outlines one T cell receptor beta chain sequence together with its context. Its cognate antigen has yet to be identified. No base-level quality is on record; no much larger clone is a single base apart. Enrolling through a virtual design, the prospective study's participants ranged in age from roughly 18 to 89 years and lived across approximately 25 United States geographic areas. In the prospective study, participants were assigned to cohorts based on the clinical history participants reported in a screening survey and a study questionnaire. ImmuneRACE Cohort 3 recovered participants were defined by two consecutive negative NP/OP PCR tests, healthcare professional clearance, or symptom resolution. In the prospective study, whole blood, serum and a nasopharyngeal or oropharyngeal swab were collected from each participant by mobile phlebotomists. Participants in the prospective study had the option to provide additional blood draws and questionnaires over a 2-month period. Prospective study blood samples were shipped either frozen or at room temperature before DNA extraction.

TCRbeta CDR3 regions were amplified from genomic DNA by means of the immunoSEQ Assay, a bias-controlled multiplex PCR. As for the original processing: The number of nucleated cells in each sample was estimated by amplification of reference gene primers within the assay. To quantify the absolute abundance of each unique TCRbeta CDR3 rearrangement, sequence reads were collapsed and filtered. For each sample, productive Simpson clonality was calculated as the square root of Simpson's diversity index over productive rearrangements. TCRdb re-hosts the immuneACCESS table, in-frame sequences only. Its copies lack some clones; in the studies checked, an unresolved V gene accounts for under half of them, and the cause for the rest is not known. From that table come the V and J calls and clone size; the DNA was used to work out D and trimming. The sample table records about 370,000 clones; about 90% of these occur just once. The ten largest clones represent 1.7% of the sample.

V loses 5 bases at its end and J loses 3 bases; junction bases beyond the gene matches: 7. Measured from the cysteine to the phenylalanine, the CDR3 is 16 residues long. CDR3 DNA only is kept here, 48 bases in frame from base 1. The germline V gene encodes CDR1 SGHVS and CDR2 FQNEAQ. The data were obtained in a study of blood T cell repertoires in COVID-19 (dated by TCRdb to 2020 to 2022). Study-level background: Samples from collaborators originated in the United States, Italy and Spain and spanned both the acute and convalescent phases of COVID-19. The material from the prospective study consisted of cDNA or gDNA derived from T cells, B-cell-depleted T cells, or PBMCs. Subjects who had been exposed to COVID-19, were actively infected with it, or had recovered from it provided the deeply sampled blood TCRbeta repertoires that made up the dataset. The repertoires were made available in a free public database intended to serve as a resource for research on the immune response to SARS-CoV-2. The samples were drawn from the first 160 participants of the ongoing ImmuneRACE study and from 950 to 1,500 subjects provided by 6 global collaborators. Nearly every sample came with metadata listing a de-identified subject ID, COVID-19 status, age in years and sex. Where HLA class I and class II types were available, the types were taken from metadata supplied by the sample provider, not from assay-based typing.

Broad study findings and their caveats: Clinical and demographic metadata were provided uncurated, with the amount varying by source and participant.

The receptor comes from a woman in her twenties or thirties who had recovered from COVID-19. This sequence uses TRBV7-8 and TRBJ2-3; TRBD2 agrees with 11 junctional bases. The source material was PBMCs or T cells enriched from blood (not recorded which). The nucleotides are TGTGCCAGCAGCGGACGTAGCGGGGGGGCTACAGATACGCAGTATTTT. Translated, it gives CASSGRSGGATDTQYF.